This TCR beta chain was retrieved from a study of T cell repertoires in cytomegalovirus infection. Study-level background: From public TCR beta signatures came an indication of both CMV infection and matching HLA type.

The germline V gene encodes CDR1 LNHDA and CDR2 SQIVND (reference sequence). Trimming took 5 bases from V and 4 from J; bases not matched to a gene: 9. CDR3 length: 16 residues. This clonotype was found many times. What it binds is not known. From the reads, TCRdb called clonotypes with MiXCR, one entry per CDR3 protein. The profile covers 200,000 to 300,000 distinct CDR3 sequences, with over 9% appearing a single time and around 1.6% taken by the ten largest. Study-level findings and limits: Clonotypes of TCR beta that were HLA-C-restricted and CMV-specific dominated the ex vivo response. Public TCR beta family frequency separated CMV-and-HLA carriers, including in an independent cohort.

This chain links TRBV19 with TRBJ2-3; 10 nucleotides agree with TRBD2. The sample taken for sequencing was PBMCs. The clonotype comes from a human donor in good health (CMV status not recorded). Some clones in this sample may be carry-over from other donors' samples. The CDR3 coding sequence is TGTGCCAGTAGTCGAACTAGCGGGACCAAGCCAGATACGCAGTATTTT. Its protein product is CASSRTSGTKPDTQYF.